This T cell receptor (beta chain) was retrieved from a study of metastatic and nonmetastatic thyroid tumors. Study summary: Comparative analysis of repertoires was undertaken across blood and tumor or nodule tissue obtained from malignant and benign thyroid patients. Study-wide findings and caveats: In blood and tumor, TCR beta diversity was reportedly significantly higher in malignant thyroid tumors than in benign nodules.

This clone was seen only a few times. Its cognate antigen is unknown. Original processing notes: A distant-metastasis classifier for papillary thyroid cancer was built using CDR3 differences across clinicopathological groups. TCRdb re-called the PCR reads via MiXCR. V and J calls and clone size were set by TCRdb, not the authors. The table has roughly 61,000 clones, roughly 4% seen once. Prior to thyroid surgery, none of the patients had received any treatment. The receptor was derived from a female donor with papillary thyroid cancer or a benign thyroid nodule (not recorded which). Some clones in this sample may be carry-over from other donors' samples. Sequencing was done on a sample of blood.

The CDR3 is CSATGLAKNIQYF. The DNA of the CDR3 is TGCAGTGCTACGGGACTAGCCAAAAACATTCAGTACTTC. The gene calls are TRBV20-1 and TRBJ2-4; tentative D call: TRBD2 (6 bases). The CDR3 is 13 amino acids. Germline values: CDR1 DFQATT, CDR2 SNEGSKA (reference sequence). Trimming cost V 4 bases and J 0 bases, with 7 bases left between them.